Sequencing of this T cell receptor (beta chain) was carried out in a study of long-term antiretroviral therapy in people with HIV. The libraries were made with immunoSEQ v3.0 at survey level. Sequencing targeted roughly 35,000-55,000 T-cell genomes per sample. The data were produced by immunoSEQ multiplex PCR, yet TCRdb's version contains in-frame clones alone and is incomplete. The sample records 20,000 to 25,000 clones, more than 75% being singletons. General observations from the study: Repertoires looked antigen-experienced, with only a slight naive shift after ART.

A few counts support this clone. Its target is unknown. No donor had fewer than one pre-ART PBMC sample or fewer than two post-ART PBMC samples. V lost 6 bases, J lost 0 bases, and 7 bases stayed unmatched. This CDR3 is 16 amino acids long. Germline V gives CDR1 MDHEN, CDR2 SYDVKM. This receptor was taken from a woman aged 50 to 60 with HIV. The sequences come from unsorted PBMCs, collected just under 2.7 years after starting antiretroviral therapy. The chain couples TRBV28 to TRBJ2-7; 11 bases map to TRBD2. The chain's CDR3 is CASSPGLAGPSYEQYF. The DNA of the CDR3 is TGTGCCAGCAGCCCCGGACTAGCGGGTCCCTCCTACGAGCAGTACTTC.